The rows below give T cell receptor beta chains drawn from one sample of a study of blood T cell repertoires in COVID-19. The repertoire was sequenced with immunoSEQ multiplex PCR; TCRdb's copy has only in-frame clones and lacks some. The repertoire holds some 270,000 clones, with approximately 85% as singletons. The sequenced material came from peripheral blood. The source of these receptors is a human donor with COVID-19, enrolled during active disease. The donor label of this sample is uncertain. The CDR3 runs from the conserved cysteine through the conserved F or W. D genes are given only for firm matches. Clone size is not always given. Where it is, it says once, few, many or a class for expanded clones.

D	V	size	J	DNA	CDR3
TRBD2	TRBV28	NA	TRBJ2-2	TGTGCCAGCAGTCGTTCTAGCGGCACTTACACCGGGGAGCTGTTTTTT	CASSRSSGTYTGELFF
NA	TRBV19	NA	TRBJ1-2	TGTGCCAGTAGCACACAGGGATTAATCATCCATGGCTACACCTTC	CASSTQGLIIHGYTF
TRBD1	TRBV9	NA	TRBJ2-3	TGTGCCAGCAGCGTCCGAAGGGACAGGGAGGAGGATACGCAGTATTTT	CASSVRRDREEDTQYF
NA	TRBV6-2/TRBV6-3	once	TRBJ2-7	TGTGCCAGCAGCGATGACAGTTGGGTCGAGCAGTACTTC	CASSDDSWVEQYF
TRBD2	TRBV30	once	TRBJ2-2	TGTGCCTGGAGTCTTCTAGCGGGAGCGGCCGGGGAGCTGTTTTTT	CAWSLLAGAAGELFF
NA	TRBV7-2	NA	TRBJ1-2	TGTGCCAGCAGCTTAGTACAGGGCGATGGCTACACCTTC	CASSLVQGDGYTF
NA	TRBV28	NA	TRBJ1-1	TGTGCCAGCACTCCCCCAACGGGGATCAGGAACACTGAAGCTTTCTTT	CASTPPTGIRNTEAFF
NA	TRBV28	NA	TRBJ1-2	TGTGCCAGCAGTTTATACGTTAGGGGCTATGGCTACACCTTC	CASSLYVRGYGYTF
TRBD1	TRBV25-1	NA	TRBJ1-2	TGTGCCAGCAGTGAAGCCGGGACAGGGCACTATGGCTACACCTTC	CASSEAGTGHYGYTF
NA	TRBV7-2	NA	TRBJ1-2	TGTGCCAGCAGCCCCGGGGGGGAGGGCTATGGCTACACCTTC	CASSPGGEGYGYTF
TRBD2	TRBV7-8	NA	TRBJ2-3	TGTGCCAGCAGCTGGACTAGGTACGATACGCAGTATTTT	CASSWTRYDTQYF
NA	TRBV3-1/TRBV3-2	once	TRBJ1-2	TGTGCCAGCAGCCTCAAACTTGGCGTCGGAGTAAACTATGGCTACACCTTC	CASSLKLGVGVNYGYTF
TRBD1	TRBV7-3	NA	TRBJ2-3	TGTGCCAGCAGCTTCAAGACAGGGCTCGGAACAGATACGCAGTATTTT	CASSFKTGLGTDTQYF
NA	TRBV28	once	TRBJ1-6	TGTGCCAGCAGTTTAACAGGGCTTAATTCACCCCTCCACTTT	CASSLTGLNSPLHF
TRBD1	TRBV9	NA	TRBJ1-4	TGTGCCAGCAGCCCCGGGACAGGGGAATGGGGTGAAAAACTGTTTTTT	CASSPGTGEWGEKLFF
TRBD2	TRBV10-3	NA	TRBJ2-7	TGTGCCATCAGCCGAGGGGAGGGGCCCTACTACGAGCAGTACTTC	CAISRGEGPYYEQYF
NA	TRBV11-2	NA	TRBJ2-5	TGTGCCAGCAGCTTTACTAGGCAAGAGACCCAGTACTTC	CASSFTRQETQYF
NA	TRBV27	NA	TRBJ2-7	TGTGCCAGCAGTTTAGGTCCGGAGGGCTACGAGCAGTACTTC	CASSLGPEGYEQYF
NA	TRBV7-2	NA	TRBJ1-2	TGTGCCAGCAGCTTAGAAGTGGGACTGAGTAACTATGGCTACACCTTC	CASSLEVGLSNYGYTF
NA	TRBV25-1	NA	TRBJ2-2	TGTGCCAGCAGTTCATTTGGAGCGGAGAACACCGGGGAGCTGTTTTTT	CASSSFGAENTGELFF
TRBD2	TRBV5-8	NA	TRBJ2-6	TGTGCCAGCAGCCCGGGCGGGGGCTCTGGGGCCAACGTCCTGACTTTC	CASSPGGGSGANVLTF
NA	TRBV19	few	TRBJ2-7	TGTGCCAGTAGTCGAGACGCGGGGCCCGGCGGCTACGAGCAGTACTTC	CASSRDAGPGGYEQYF
TRBD2	TRBV28	once	TRBJ2-4	TGTGCCAGCAGTACCCCGGGACTAGCGGGAGGGGTAGCCAAAAACATTCAGTACTTC	CASSTPGLAGGVAKNIQYF
NA	TRBV7-2	NA	TRBJ2-5	TGTGCCAGCAGCTTAGGTGGCAGGGCAGAGACCCAGTACTTC	CASSLGGRAETQYF
NA	TRBV12-1	NA	TRBJ2-1	TGTGCCAGCAGGATCACGGCTAAGCGGGAGTTCGATGAGCAGTTCTTC	CASRITAKREFDEQFF
NA	TRBV5-6	once	TRBJ2-5	TGTGCCAGCAGCTTGGGCAGGGTGACCCAGTACTTC	CASSLGRVTQYF
NA	TRBV6-5	NA	TRBJ1-2	TGTGCCAGCAGTTACACCTCGTCGGGGGACTATGGCTACACCTTC	CASSYTSSGDYGYTF
NA	TRBV21-1	NA	TRBJ2-6	TGTGCCAGCAGTAACAGGCGGACACCGCCTGGGGCCAACGTCCTGACTTTC	CASSNRRTPPGANVLTF
TRBD1	TRBV25-1	NA	TRBJ1-2	TGTGCCAGCAGTGAGCCGGGACAGGGGACTAGTAGCTATGGCTACACCTTC	CASSEPGQGTSSYGYTF
NA	TRBV27	NA	TRBJ1-2	TGTGCCAGCAGTCCCGTTATTATCCCGACAGTTTCCTATGGCTACACCTTC	CASSPVIIPTVSYGYTF
NA	TRBV3-1/TRBV3-2	NA	TRBJ2-7	TGTGCCAGCAGCCAGGGGAGCTACGAGCAGTACTTC	CASSQGSYEQYF